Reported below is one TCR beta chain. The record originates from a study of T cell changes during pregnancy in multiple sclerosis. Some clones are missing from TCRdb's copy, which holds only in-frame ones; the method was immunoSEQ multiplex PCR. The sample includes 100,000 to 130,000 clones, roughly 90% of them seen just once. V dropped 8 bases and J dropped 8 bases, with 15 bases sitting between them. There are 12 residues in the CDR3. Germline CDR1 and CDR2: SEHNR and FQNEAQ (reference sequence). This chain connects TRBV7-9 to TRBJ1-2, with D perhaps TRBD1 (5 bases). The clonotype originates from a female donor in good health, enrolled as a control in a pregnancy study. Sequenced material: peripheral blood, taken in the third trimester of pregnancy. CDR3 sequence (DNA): TGTGCCAGCGACATAGGGGACTCAGGCTACACCTTC. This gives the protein CASDIGDSGYTF.